These 6 T cell receptor beta chains share one sample of origin, sequenced in a study of T cells after yellow fever vaccination. MiXCR, run by TCRdb on the 5' RACE reads, gives a single entry per CDR3 protein. This repertoire shows about 220,000 distinct CDR3 sequences, more than 3% found once; its top ten account for less than 3.5%. The sequencing here drew on CD4+ T cells sorted from PBMCs, taken 10 days after the yellow fever booster vaccination. These receptors originate from a young man who received the YFV17D yellow fever vaccine.

The CDR3 DNA reads as TGTGCCAGCAGCTTAGGTAACAGGGCCTCGGGGACCCAGTACTTC. As protein: CASSLGNRASGTQYF. The chain combines TRBV13 with TRBJ2-5, with D perhaps matching TRBD1 (6 bases). Trimming shortened V by 0 bases and J by 7 bases, and 15 bases separated the two germline ends. CDR3 length: 15 amino acids. Germline V gene data show CDR1 as PRHDT and CDR2 as FYEKMQ (reference sequence). Supplemented by reference TRBV13 and TRBJ2-5, the full variable domain reads AAGVIQSPRHLIKEKRETATLKCYPIPRHDTVYWYQQGPGQDPQFLISFYEKMQSDKGSIPDRFSAQQFSDYHSELNMSSLELGDSALYFCASSLGNRASGTQYFGPGTRLLVL.

CDR3 region: CATSDPSSGGGGEQFF. The CDR3 DNA reads TGTGCCACCAGTGATCCCTCTAGCGGGGGGGGCGGTGAGCAGTTCTTC. The chain couples TRBV24-1 to TRBJ2-1, with TRBD2 matching over 12 bases. CDR1 is KGHDR and CDR2 is SFDVKD in the germline V gene. The ends lost 3 bases at V and 9 bases at J; junction bases unmatched: 8. The CDR3 has 16 residues.

The chain has TRBV18 and TRBJ2-5; the D gene is possibly TRBD2 (5 bases). V lost 2 bases to trimming and J lost 3 bases, with 10 bases between them. Germline V gives CDR1 KGHSH, CDR2 LQKENI. There are 14 residues in the CDR3. CDR3 bases: TGTGCCAGCTCACCAACCGGGGTTAAAGAGACCCAGTACTTC. Its protein product is CASSPTGVKETQYF.

This clonotype has more than one count but fewer than ten. The rearrangement joins TRBV5-5 to TRBJ2-1; no clear D gene. CDR1 and CDR2 (germline): SGHKS, YYEKEE (reference sequence). This CDR3 has 12 residues. Trimming took 0 bases from V and 6 from J, leaving 4 bases between them. The CDR3 region has the DNA TGTGCCAGCAGCTTGGTGGTCAATGAGCAGTTCTTC. This sequence encodes CASSLVVNEQFF.

This clonotype was seen a few times. V usage is TRBV5-1 and J usage is TRBJ1-2, with D unclear. The CDR3 covers 13 residues. Per germline, CDR1 SGHRS and CDR2 YFSETQ. V lost 0 bases to trimming and J lost 9 bases, with 12 bases between them. The CDR3 reads CASSLGGEGRYTF. DNA of the CDR3: TGCGCCAGCAGCTTGGGCGGGGAAGGGCGCTACACCTTC.

The chain has TRBV5-4 and TRBJ1-2, with TRBD1 as a possible D gene (5 bases). CDR3 length: 12 amino acids. V was trimmed by 7 bases and J by 5 bases, leaving 12 bases between them. In germline, CDR1 is SGHNT, CDR2 YYREEE (reference sequence). The DNA of the CDR3 is TGTGCCAGCGGCCGGGACGCTTATGGCTACACCTTC. Its translation is CASGRDAYGYTF.